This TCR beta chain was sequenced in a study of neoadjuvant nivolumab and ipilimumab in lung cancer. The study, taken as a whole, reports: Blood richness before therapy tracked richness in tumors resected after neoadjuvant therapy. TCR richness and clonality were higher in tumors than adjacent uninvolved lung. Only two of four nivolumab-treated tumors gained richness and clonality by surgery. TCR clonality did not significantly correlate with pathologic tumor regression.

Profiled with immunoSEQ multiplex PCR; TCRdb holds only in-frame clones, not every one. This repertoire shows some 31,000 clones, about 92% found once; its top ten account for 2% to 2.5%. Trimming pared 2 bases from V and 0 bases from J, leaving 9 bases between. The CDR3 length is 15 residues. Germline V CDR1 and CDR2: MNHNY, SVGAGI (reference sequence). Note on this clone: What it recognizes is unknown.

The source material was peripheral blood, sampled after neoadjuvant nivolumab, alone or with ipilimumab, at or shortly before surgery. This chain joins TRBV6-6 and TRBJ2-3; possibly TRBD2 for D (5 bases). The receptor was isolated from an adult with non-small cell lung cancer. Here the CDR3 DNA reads TGTGCCAGCAGTTACGGAGGAGTCAGCACAGATACGCAGTATTTT. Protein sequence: CASSYGGVSTDTQYF.